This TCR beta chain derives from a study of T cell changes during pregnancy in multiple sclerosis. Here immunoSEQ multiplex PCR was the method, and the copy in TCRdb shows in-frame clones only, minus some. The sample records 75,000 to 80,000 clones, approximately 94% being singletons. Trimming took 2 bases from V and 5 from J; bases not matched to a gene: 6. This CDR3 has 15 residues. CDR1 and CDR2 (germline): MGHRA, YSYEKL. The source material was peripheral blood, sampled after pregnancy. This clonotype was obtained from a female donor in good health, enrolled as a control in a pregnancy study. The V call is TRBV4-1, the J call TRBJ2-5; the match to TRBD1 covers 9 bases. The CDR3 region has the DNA TGCGCCAGCAGCCAATGGGGACAGGGCTCGGAGACCCAGTACTTC. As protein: CASSQWGQGSETQYF.